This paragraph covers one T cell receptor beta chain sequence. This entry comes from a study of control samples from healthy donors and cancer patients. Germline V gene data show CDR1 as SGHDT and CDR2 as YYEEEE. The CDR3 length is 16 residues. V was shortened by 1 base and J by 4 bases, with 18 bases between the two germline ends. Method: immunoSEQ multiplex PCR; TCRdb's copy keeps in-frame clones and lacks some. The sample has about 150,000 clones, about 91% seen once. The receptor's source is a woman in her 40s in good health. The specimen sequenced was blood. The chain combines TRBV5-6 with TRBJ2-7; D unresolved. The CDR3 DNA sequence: TGTGCCAGCAGCTTGTTCTTGGCAGGACCAGTGTACGAGCAGTACTTC. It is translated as CASSLFLAGPVYEQYF.